This T cell receptor (beta chain) came from a study of blood T cell repertoires in COVID-19. Assay used: immunoSEQ multiplex PCR; TCRdb lists only in-frame clones, some missing. The data hold under 350,000 clones, with 65% to 90% observed a single time. This CDR3 is 14 amino acids long. CDR1 is KGHSH and CDR2 is LQKENI in the germline V gene. V was cut by 3 bases and J by 4 bases, with 12 bases left in between. This TCR derives from a woman between 35 and 50 years old with acute COVID-19. Sequencing was performed on PBMCs or T cells enriched from blood (not recorded which). The V and J genes are TRBV18 and TRBJ1-1; D gene unclear. CDR3 amino acids: CASSPSTRVTEAFF. As DNA, the CDR3 is TGTGCCAGCTCACCTTCGACACGTGTCACTGAAGCTTTCTTT.